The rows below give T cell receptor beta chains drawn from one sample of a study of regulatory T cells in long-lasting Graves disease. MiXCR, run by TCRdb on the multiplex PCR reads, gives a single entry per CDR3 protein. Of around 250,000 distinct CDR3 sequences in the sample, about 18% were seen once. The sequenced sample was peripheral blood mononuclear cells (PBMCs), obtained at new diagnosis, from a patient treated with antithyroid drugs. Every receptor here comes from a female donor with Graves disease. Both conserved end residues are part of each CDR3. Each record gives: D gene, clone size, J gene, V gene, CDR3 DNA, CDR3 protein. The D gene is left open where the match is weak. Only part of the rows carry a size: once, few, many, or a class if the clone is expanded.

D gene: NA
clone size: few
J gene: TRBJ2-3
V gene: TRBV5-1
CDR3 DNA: TGCGCCAGCAGCTTGGTGGGAGCTGAAGATACGCAGTATTTT
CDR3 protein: CASSLVGAEDTQYF

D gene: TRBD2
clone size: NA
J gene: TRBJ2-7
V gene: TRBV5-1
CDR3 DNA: TGCGCCAGCAGCTTCTTGACTAGCGGTAACTCCTACGAGCAGTACTTC
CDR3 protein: CASSFLTSGNSYEQYF

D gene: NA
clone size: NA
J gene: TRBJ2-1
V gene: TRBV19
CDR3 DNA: TGTGCCAGTAGTATAGTTTGGGGCTCCTACAATGAGCAGTTCTTC
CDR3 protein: CASSIVWGSYNEQFF

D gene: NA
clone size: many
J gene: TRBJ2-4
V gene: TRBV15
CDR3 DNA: TGTGCCACCAGCGGGGGACAATGGGTCACCAAAAACATTCAGTACTTC
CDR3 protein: CATSGGQWVTKNIQYF

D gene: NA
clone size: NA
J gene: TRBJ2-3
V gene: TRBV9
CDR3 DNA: TGTGCCAGCAGCGTAGGGGGAAGGGCTAGCACAGATACGCAGTATTTT
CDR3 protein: CASSVGGRASTDTQYF

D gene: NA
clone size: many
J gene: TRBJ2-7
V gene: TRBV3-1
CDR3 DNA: TGTGCCAGCAGTGATCGACGGGGGGCGGCGGGTCTCTATTCGGAGCAGTACTTC
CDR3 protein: CASSDRRGAAGLYSEQYF

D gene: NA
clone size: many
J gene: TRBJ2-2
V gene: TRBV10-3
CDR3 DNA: TGTGCCATCAGTGATCGGGGGAGCGACACCGGGGAGCTGTTTTTT
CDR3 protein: CAISDRGSDTGELFF

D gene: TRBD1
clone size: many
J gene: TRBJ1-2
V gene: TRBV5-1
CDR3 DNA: TGCGCCAGCAGCAGGCCGGGACAGGCTAACTATGGCTACACCTTC
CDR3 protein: CASSRPGQANYGYTF

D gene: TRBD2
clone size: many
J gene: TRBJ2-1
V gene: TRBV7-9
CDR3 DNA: TGTGCCAGCAGCTTAGTGAGGAGACTAGCGGGAGGGCCCTACAATGAGCAGTTCTTC
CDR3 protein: CASSLVRRLAGGPYNEQFF

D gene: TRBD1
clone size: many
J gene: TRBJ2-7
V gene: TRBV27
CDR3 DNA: TGTGCCAGCAGTTCCCTTCTTCGGACAGGGATCTCCTACGAGCAGTACTTC
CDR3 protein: CASSSLLRTGISYEQYF

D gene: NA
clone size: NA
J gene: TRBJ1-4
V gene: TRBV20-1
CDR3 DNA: TGCAGTGCTAGAGTCCTTGCAACTAATGAAAAACTGTTTTTT
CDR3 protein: CSARVLATNEKLFF

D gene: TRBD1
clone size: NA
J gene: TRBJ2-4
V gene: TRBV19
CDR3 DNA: TGTGCCAGTAGTACCCGACAGGGGGGAAACATTCAGTACTTC
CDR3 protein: CASSTRQGGNIQYF

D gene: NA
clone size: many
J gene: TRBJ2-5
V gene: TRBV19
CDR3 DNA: TGTGCCAGTAGTACCCGGGGCAAAGAGACCCAGTACTTC
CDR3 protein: CASSTRGKETQYF

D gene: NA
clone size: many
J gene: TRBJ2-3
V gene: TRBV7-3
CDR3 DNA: TGTGCCAGCAGCAGGACAAGGGGGAATCTAGATACGCAGTATTTT
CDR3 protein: CASSRTRGNLDTQYF

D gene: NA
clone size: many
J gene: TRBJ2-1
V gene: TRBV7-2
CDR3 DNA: TGTGCCAGCAGCCCATGGGGAAGGATTGAGCAGTTCTTC
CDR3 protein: CASSPWGRIEQFF

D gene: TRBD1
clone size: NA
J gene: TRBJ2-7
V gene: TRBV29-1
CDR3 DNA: TGCAGCTCATCAGACAGGGCTCACGAGCAGTACTTC
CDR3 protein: CSSSDRAHEQYF

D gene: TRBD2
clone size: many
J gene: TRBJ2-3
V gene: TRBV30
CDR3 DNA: TGTGCCTGGAGTGTACAAAGCGGGACCGCAGATACGCAGTATTTT
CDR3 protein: CAWSVQSGTADTQYF

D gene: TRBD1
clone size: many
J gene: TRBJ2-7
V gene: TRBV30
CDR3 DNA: TGTGCCTGGAATGCGGGACAGGGGGGCTACGAGCAGTACTTC
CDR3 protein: CAWNAGQGGYEQYF

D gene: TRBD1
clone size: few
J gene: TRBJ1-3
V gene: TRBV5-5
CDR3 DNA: TGTGCCAGCAGCTTGGAAGGACAGGGTCCTGGAAACACCATATATTTT
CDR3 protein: CASSLEGQGPGNTIYF

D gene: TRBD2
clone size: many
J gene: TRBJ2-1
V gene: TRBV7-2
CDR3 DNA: TGTGCCAGCAGCCCGCGAACAGCGGGAGCTTTGCCGTTCTTC
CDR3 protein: CASSPRTAGALPFF

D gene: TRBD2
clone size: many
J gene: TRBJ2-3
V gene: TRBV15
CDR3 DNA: TGTGCCACCCAACTCGCGGGAGGGCGAGATACGCAGTATTTT
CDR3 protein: CATQLAGGRDTQYF

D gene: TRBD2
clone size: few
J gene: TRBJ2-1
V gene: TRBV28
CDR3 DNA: TGTGCCAGCAGTCCGGGGGGGGTAGCGGGATACAATGAGCAGTTCTTC
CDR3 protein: CASSPGGVAGYNEQFF

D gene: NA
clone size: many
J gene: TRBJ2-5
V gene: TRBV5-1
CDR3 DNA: TGCGCCAGCAGCTTGGAGGGAGGGGGCGCGGGGGAGACCCAGTACTTC
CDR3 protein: CASSLEGGGAGETQYF

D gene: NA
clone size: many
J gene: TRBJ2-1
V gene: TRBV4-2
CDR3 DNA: TGTGCCAGCAGACCGGGACGAAACAATGAGCAGTTCTTC
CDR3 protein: CASRPGRNNEQFF

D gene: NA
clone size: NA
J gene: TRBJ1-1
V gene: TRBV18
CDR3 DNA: TGTGCCAGCTCACCGGCGTTCGTGTTACAGAAAGCTTTCTTT
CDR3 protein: CASSPAFVLQKAFF

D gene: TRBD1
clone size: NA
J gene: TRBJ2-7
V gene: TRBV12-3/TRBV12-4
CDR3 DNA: TGTGCCAGCAAACCGGGACAGGGGGTAAACGAGCAGTACTTC
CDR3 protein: CASKPGQGVNEQYF

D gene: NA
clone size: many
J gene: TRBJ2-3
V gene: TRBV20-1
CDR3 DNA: TGCAGTGCTAAAGATACAGCAACAGACACAGATACGCAGTATTTT
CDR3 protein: CSAKDTATDTDTQYF

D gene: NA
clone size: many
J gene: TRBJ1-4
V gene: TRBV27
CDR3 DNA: TGTGCCAGCGGTCCATGGGAGAACAATGAAAAACTGTTTTTT
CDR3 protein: CASGPWENNEKLFF

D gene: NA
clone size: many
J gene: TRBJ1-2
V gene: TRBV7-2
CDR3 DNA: TGTGCCAGCAGCGAGGACCTCTATGGCTACACCTTC
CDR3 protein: CASSEDLYGYTF

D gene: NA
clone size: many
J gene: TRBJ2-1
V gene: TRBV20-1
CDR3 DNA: TGCAGTGCTAGAGCTCTCTCCCTCCAAAGCTCCTACAATGAGCAGTTCTTC
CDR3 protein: CSARALSLQSSYNEQFF

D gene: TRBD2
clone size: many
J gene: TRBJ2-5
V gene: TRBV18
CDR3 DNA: TGTGCCAGCTCACCACCGTGGCGGGAGGGCGGCGAGACCCAGTACTTC
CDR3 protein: CASSPPWREGGETQYF

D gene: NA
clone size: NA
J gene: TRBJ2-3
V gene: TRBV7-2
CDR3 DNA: TGTGCCAGCAGCCCCCCGGTACAGACCACAGATACGCAGTATTTT
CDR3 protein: CASSPPVQTTDTQYF

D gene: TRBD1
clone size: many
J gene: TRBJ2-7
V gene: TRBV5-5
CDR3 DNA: TGTGCCAGCAGCTTGTGGGGACAGGGGGCCTACGAGCAGTACTTC
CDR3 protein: CASSLWGQGAYEQYF

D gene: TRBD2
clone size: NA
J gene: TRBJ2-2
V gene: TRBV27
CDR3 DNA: TGTGCCAGCAGCCTCAAGCCGGGACTAGCGGGGGAGAACACCGGGGAGCTGTTTTTT
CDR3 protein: CASSLKPGLAGENTGELFF

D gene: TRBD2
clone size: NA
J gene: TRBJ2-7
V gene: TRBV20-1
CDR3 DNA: TGCAGTGCTAGATCACTAGCGGGAGTAAGCTACGAGCAGTACTTC
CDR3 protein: CSARSLAGVSYEQYF

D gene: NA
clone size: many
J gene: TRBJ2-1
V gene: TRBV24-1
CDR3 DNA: TGTGCCACCAGTGACCTAGGATGGGATGAGCAGTTCTTC
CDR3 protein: CATSDLGWDEQFF

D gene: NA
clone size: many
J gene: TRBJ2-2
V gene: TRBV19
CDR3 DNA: TGTGCCAGTAGTATACGACAAACGAACACCGGGGAGCTGTTTTTT
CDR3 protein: CASSIRQTNTGELFF

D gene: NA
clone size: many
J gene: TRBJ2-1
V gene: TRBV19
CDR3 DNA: TGTGCCAGTAGCCAGCGGATTTTCAATGAGCAGTTCTTC
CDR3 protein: CASSQRIFNEQFF

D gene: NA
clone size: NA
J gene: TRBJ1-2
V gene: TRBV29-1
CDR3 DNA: TGCAGCGTTGCGGGGGGCGGCTACACCTTC
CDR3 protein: CSVAGGGYTF

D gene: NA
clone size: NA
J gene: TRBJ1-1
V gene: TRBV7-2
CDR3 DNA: TGTGCCAGCAGCTTAGGCAGCCTCGGAGTGAACACTGAAGCTTTCTTT
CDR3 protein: CASSLGSLGVNTEAFF

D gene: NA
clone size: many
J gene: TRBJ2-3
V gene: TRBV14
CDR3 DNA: TGTGCCAGCAGCCGGGACTTCGGGGCGAGGGGTACGCAGTATTTT
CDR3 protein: CASSRDFGARGTQYF

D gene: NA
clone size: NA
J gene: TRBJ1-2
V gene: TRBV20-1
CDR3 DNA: TGCAGTGCTAGAGATTCGTGGAGAGACTATGGCTACACCTTC
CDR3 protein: CSARDSWRDYGYTF

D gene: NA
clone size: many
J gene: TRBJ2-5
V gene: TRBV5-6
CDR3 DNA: TGTGCCAGCAGCCCCCGGGGGCGGGAGTTAGGAGAGACCCAGTACTTC
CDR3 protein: CASSPRGRELGETQYF

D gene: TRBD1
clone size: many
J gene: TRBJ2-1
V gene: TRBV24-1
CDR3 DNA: TGTGCCACCAGTGATTTGCCGGGACAGGGGGCAGGGGATGAGCAGTTCTTC
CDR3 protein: CATSDLPGQGAGDEQFF